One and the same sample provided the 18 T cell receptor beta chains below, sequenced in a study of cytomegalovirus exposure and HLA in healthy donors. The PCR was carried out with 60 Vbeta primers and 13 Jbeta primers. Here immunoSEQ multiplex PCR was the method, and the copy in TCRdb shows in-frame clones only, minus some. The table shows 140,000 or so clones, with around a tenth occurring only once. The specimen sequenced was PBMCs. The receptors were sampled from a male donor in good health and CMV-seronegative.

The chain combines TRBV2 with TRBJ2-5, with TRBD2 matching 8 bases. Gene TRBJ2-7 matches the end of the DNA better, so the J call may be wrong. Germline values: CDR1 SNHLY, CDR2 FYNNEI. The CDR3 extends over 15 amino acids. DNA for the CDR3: TGTGCCAGCACCTTGAGCGGGGGCCTCTCCTACGAGCAGTACTTC. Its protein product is CASTLSGGLSYEQYF.

The CDR3 region is CASSFAGGGSPLHF. The CDR3, as DNA: TGTGCCAGCAGTTTTGCAGGGGGAGGTTCACCCCTCCACTTT. The rearrangement links TRBV27 to TRBJ1-6; 7 bases match TRBD1. This CDR3 is built from 14 residues. Trimming removed 3 bases from V and 9 bases from J; junction bases left unmatched: 5. Germline V lookup: CDR1 MNHEY, CDR2 SMNVEV (reference sequence).

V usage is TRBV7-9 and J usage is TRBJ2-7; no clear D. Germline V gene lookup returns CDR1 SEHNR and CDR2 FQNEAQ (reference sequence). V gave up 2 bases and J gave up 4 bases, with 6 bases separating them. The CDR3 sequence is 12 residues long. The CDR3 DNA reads TGTGCCAGCAGCTTACCAGGTTACGAGCAGTACTTC. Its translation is CASSLPGYEQYF.

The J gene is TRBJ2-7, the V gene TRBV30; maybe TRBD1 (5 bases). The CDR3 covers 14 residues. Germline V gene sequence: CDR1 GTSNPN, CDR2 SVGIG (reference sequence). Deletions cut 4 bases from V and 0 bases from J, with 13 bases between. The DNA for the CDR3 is TGTGCCTGGACCAGTGACAGTTACTCCTACGAGCAGTACTTC. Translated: CAWTSDSYSYEQYF.

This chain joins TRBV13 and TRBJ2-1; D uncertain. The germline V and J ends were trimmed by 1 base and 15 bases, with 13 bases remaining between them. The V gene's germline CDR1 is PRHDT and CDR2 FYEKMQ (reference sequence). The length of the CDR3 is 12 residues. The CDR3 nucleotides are TGTGCCAGCAGCTTAGATCGGCAGGTAATGTTCTTC. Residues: CASSLDRQVMFF.

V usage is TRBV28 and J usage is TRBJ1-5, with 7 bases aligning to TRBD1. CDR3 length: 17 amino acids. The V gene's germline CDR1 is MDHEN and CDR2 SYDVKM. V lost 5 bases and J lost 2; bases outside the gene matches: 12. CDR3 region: CASSRQGWGWGNQPQHF. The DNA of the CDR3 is TGTGCCAGCAGTCGACAGGGTTGGGGATGGGGCAATCAGCCCCAGCATTTT.

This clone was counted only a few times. The CDR3 region has the DNA TGCGCCAGCAGCCAAGCAGGACTCTACAATGAGCAGTTCTTC. This translates into CASSQAGLYNEQFF. V and J are TRBV4-3 and TRBJ2-1, with a possible D match to TRBD2 (5 bases). The CDR3 length is 14 residues. The germline V and J ends were trimmed by 1 base and 3 bases, with 7 bases remaining between them. Germline loops: CDR1 LGHNA, CDR2 YSLEER.

For the CDR3, the DNA is TGTGCCAGTAGTATAGGGGGCCAGAACACTGAAGCTTTCTTT. This translates into CASSIGGQNTEAFF. The chain is built from TRBV19 and TRBJ1-1, with D maybe TRBD1 (5 bases). The length of the CDR3 is 14 residues. With 1 base removed from V and 1 base from J, the gap between germline ends came to 7 bases. Germline CDR1 is LNHDA and CDR2 is SQIVND (reference sequence).

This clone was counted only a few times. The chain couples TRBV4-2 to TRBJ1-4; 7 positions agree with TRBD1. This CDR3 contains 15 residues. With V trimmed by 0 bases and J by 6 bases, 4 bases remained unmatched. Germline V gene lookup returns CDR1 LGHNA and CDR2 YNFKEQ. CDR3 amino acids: CASSQDKGQDEKLFF. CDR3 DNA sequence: TGTGCCAGCAGCCAAGATAAAGGACAGGATGAAAAACTGTTTTTT.

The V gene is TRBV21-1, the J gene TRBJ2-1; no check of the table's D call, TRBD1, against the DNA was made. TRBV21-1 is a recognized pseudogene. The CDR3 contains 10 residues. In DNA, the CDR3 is TGTGCCAGCGCAGGGGATGGGCAGTTCTTC. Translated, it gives CASAGDGQFF.

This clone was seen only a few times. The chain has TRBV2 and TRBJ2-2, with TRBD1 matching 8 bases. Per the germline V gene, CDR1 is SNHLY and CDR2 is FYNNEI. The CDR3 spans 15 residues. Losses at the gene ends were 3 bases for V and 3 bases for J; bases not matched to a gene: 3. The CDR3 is CASSEAGGYTGELFF. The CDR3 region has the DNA TGTGCCAGCAGTGAGGCAGGGGGCTACACCGGGGAGCTGTTTTTT. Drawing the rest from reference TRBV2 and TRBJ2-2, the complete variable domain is EPEVTQTPSHQVTQMGQEVILRCVPISNHLYFYWYRQILGQKVEFLVSFYNNEISEKSEIFDDQFSVERPDGSNFTLKIRSTKLEDSAMYFCASSEAGGYTGELFFGEGSRLTVL.

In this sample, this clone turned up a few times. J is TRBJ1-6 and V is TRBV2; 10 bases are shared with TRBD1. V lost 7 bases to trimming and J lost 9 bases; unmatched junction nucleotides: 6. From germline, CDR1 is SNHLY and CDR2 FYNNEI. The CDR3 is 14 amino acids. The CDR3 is CASTQGQGSSPLHF. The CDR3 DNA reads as TGTGCCAGCACCCAGGGACAGGGGAGTTCACCCCTCCACTTT.

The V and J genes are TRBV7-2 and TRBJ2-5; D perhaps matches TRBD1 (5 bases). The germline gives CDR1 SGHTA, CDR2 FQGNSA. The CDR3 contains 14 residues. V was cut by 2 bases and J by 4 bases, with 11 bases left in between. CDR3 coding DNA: TGTGCCAGCAGCTTAACTCAGGGTCGAGAGACCCAGTACTTC. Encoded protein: CASSLTQGRETQYF.

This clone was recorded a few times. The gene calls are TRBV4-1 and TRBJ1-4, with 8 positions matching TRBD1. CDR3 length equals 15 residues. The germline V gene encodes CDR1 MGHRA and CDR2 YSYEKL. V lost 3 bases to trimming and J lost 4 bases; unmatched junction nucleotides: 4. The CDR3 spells CASSQTGVVNEKLFF. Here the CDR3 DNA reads TGCGCCAGCAGCCAGACAGGGGTTGTTAATGAAAAACTGTTTTTT.

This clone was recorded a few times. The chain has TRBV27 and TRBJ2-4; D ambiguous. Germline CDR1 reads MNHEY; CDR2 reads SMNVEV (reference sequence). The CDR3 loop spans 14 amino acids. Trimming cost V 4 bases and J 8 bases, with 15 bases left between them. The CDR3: CASSSSLSQDIQYF. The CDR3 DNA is TGTGCCAGCAGTTCATCCCTTTCCCAGGACATTCAGTACTTC.

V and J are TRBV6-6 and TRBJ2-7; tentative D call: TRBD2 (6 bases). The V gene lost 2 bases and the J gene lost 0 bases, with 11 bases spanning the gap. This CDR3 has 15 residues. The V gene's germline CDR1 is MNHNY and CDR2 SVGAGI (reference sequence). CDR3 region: CASSYVAEGSYEQYF. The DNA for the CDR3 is TGTGCCAGCAGTTACGTAGCGGAGGGCTCCTACGAGCAGTACTTC.

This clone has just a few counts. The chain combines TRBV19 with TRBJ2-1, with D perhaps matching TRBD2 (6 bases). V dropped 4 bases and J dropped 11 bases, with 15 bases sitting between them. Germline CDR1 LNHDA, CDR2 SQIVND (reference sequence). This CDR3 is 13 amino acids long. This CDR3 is CASSTRGTPQQFF. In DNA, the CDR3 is TGTGCCAGTAGTACCCGGGGGACCCCCCAGCAGTTCTTC.

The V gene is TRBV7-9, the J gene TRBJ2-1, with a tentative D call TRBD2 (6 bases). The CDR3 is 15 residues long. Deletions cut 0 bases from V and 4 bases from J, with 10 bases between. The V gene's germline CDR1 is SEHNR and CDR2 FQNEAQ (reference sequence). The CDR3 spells CASSLAGLPYNEQFF. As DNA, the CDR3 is TGTGCCAGCAGCTTAGCGGGACTTCCTTACAATGAGCAGTTCTTC.